The 30 T cell receptor beta chains given below trace back to one sample, sequenced in a study of T cell repertoires in ileal Crohn's disease. TCRdb's copy holds only in-frame clones and misses some; the assay was immunoSEQ multiplex PCR. The data hold more than 9,000 clones, with around 77% observed a single time. The sample comprised ileal tissue. These receptor sequences come from an adult with Crohn's disease.

This clone has just one count. The chain uses TRBV9 and TRBJ2-7, with 8 bases identical to TRBD2. V trimming: 3 bases; J trimming: 3 bases; junction bases outside the gene matches: 5. Germline loops: CDR1 SGDLS, CDR2 YYNGEE. The CDR3 has 14 residues. CDR3 DNA: TGTGCCAGCAGCGCACGGGGGGGAGGCTACGAGCAGTACTTC. Translating gives CASSARGGGYEQYF. The entire variable domain, with the rest obtained from reference TRBV9 and TRBJ2-7, is as follows: DSGVTQTPKHLITATGQRVTLRCSPRSGDLSVYWYQQSLDQGLQFLIQYYNGEERAKGNILERFSAQQFPDLHSELNLSSLELGDSALYFCASSARGGGYEQYFGPGTRLTVT.

This clone has just one count. This sequence joins TRBV10-3 and TRBJ2-7; 7 positions agree with TRBD1. Germline V gene lookup returns CDR1 ENHRY and CDR2 SYGVKD. Trimming took 10 bases from V and 4 from J; bases not matched to a gene: 16. The CDR3 is 15 amino acids. The CDR3 reads CATKATRDSPYEQYF. In nucleotides, the CDR3 is TGTGCCACCAAAGCCACAAGGGACAGCCCATACGAGCAGTACTTC.

The V and J genes are TRBV19 and TRBJ1-2, with TRBD1 identical over 11 bases. V was clipped by 5 bases and J by 4 bases; unmatched bases: 12. The CDR3 is 17 residues long. Germline CDR1 is LNHDA and CDR2 is SQIVND (reference sequence). CDR3 residues: CASSPGTGGGLSYGYTF. DNA for the CDR3: TGTGCCAGTAGTCCGGGGACAGGGGGTGGCCTAAGCTATGGCTACACCTTC.

V gene TRBV29-1 combines with J gene TRBJ1-5; 9 nucleotides align to TRBD1. CDR3 size: 14 residues. Germline CDR1 SQVTM, CDR2 ANQGSEA. The trim removed 8 bases at V and 3 bases at J, leaving 8 bases unmatched. In DNA, the CDR3 is TGCAGCTGCTGGACAGGGGAATTCAATCAGCCCCAGCATTTT. Translated, it gives CSCWTGEFNQPQHF.

Written as DNA, the CDR3 is TGTGCCAGCAGTGAAGGTGGGGGCGGCTCCTACGAGCAGTACTTC. It translates to CASSEGGGGSYEQYF. V usage is TRBV2 and J usage is TRBJ2-7; TRBD1 might be the D (6 bases). The CDR3 spans 15 residues. In germline, CDR1 is SNHLY, CDR2 FYNNEI. V lost 1 base, J lost 0 bases, and 10 bases lay in between.

The rearrangement joins TRBV10-2 to TRBJ2-1, with 9 bases identical to TRBD1. The CDR3 runs 13 residues. CDR1 is WSHSY, CDR2 SAAADI, per germline. CDR3 bases: TGCTCGACGCAGGGGACAGGGAACAATGAGCAGTTCTTC. It translates to CSTQGTGNNEQFF.

The gene calls are TRBV7-9 and TRBJ1-1; D not resolved. Germline V gene data show CDR1 as SEHNR and CDR2 as FQNEAQ (reference sequence). This CDR3 has 14 amino acids. Trimming took 4 bases from V and 7 from J, leaving 16 bases between them. The CDR3 coding sequence is TGTGCCAGCAGCTCCCCCCTGGCGCAGGATGAAGCTTTCTTT. Encoded protein: CASSSPLAQDEAFF. Looking up the rest from reference TRBV7-9 and TRBJ1-1 gives the full variable domain: DTGVSQNPRHKITKRGQNVTFRCDPISEHNRLYWYRQTLGQGPEFLTYFQNEAQLEKSRLLSDRFSAERPKGSFSTLEIQRTEQGDSAMYLCASSSPLAQDEAFFGQGTRLTVV.

This clone was observed a few times. The chain carries TRBV5-1 and TRBJ1-4; D may be TRBD1 (5 bases). V was cut by 4 bases and J by 0 bases, with 25 bases left in between. CDR1 and CDR2 from the germline V gene are SGHRS and YFSETQ. CDR3 length equals 20 residues. The CDR3 protein is CASSRGAGQGRGATNEKLFF. CDR3 DNA: TGCGCCAGCAGCCGCGGCGCGGGGCAGGGAAGGGGAGCAACTAATGAAAAACTGTTTTTT.

This rearrangement joins TRBV11-3 to TRBJ2-7, with D perhaps matching TRBD2 (5 bases). V was shortened by 0 bases and J by 0 bases, with 9 bases between the two germline ends. The germline V gene encodes CDR1 SGHNT and CDR2 YENEEA. The CDR3 is 15 residues long. The CDR3 DNA sequence: TGTGCCAGCAGCTTAGAGTCGGGAAGCTCCTACGAGCAGTACTTC. It codes for CASSLESGSSYEQYF.

The J gene is TRBJ2-2, the V gene TRBV6-6, with D possibly TRBD2 on 6 matching bases. CDR1 and CDR2 from the germline V gene are MNHNY and SVGAGI (reference sequence). This CDR3 comprises 14 residues. V was clipped by 4 bases and J by 5 bases, with 11 bases between them. CDR3 sequence reads: CASSSGTHTGELFF. CDR3 in DNA: TGTGCCAGCAGTTCCGGGACTCATACCGGGGAGCTGTTTTTT.

The chain is built from TRBV6-1 and TRBJ1-6, with TRBD1 as a possible D gene (6 bases). There are 14 residues in the CDR3. Germline V lookup: CDR1 MNHNS, CDR2 SASEGT. V lost 8 bases and J 9 bases, leaving 17 bases between the germline ends. CDR3 in amino acids: CASAVSRGSSPLHF. The CDR3, as DNA: TGTGCCAGCGCCGTTTCCAGGGGAAGTTCACCCCTCCACTTT.

This clone has only a few counts. The rearrangement links TRBV6-1 to TRBJ2-1; 9 positions match TRBD2. After removal of 1 base from V and 5 bases from J, the junction contained 3 bases not matched to a gene. Germline CDR1 and CDR2: MNHNS and SASEGT. CDR3 size: 15 residues. The CDR3, as DNA: TGTGCCAGCAGTGAAGTAGCGGGGGAAAACAATGAGCAGTTCTTC. It yields the protein CASSEVAGENNEQFF.

The chain carries TRBV7-9 and TRBJ2-2, with TRBD2 as a possible D gene (5 bases). Deletions cut 7 bases from V and 6 bases from J, with 21 bases between. The V gene's germline CDR1 is SEHNR and CDR2 FQNEAQ (reference sequence). The length of the CDR3 is 16 residues. CDR3 bases: TGTGCCAGCACCGCGGGCGGCATGGCTTCCGCCGGGGAGCTGTTTTTT. This gives the protein CASTAGGMASAGELFF.

J is TRBJ2-2 and V is TRBV6-6, with D hard to call. The germline V gene encodes CDR1 MNHNY and CDR2 SVGAGI (reference sequence). V was cut by 5 bases and J by 4 bases, with 8 bases left in between. The CDR3 consists of 13 residues. For the CDR3, the DNA is TGTGCCAGCAGTGGTCAGGTCACCGGGGAGCTGTTTTTT. Amino acids: CASSGQVTGELFF.

This clone was picked up a small number of times. V gene TRBV2 combines with J gene TRBJ2-3; 13 nucleotides align to TRBD2. V was clipped by 9 bases and J by 0 bases; unmatched bases: 12. The CDR3 is made up of 18 amino acids. The germline V gene has CDR1 SNHLY and CDR2 FYNNEI. The CDR3 nucleotides are TGTGCCAGTTTTTGGACTAGCGGGAGCCTTGCTAGCACAGATACGCAGTATTTT. Translating gives CASFWTSGSLASTDTQYF.

This chain links TRBV15 with TRBJ1-1; 9 nucleotides align to TRBD1. CDR1 and CDR2 from the germline V gene are LNHNV and YYDKDF (reference sequence). The trim removed 1 base at V and 4 bases at J, leaving 4 bases unmatched. The CDR3 runs 15 residues. The CDR3 loop is CATSRAGQGSTEAFF. The CDR3 region has the DNA TGTGCCACCAGCAGAGCTGGACAGGGGTCCACTGAAGCTTTCTTT.

Regarding this clone: The conserved final phenylalanine or tryptophan is absent from the CDR3, which likely points to a read error. The chain combines TRBV30 with TRBJ1-6; D not resolved. The CDR3 has 12 amino acids. Germline V CDR1 and CDR2: GTSNPN, SVGIG (reference sequence). Trimming took 4 bases from V and 4 from J, leaving 5 bases between them. CDR3 in DNA: TGTGCCTGGAAACAGTATAATTCACCCCTCCACCTT. This sequence encodes CAWKQYNSPLHL.

As DNA, the CDR3 is TGTGCCAGTAGTATTAGCGGGGGGGCCGAGACCCAGTACTTC. As protein: CASSISGGAETQYF. This chain uses TRBV19 with TRBJ2-5, with TRBD2 identical over 11 bases. Trimming at V came to 3 bases and at J to 5 bases, leaving 2 bases not matched to a gene. The CDR3 has 14 amino acids. Germline V lookup: CDR1 LNHDA, CDR2 SQIVND (reference sequence).

The chain employs TRBV11-3 and TRBJ2-5; perhaps TRBD1 as D (5 bases). With 1 base removed from V and 6 bases from J, the gap between germline ends came to 9 bases. The germline V gene has CDR1 SGHNT and CDR2 YENEEA. The CDR3 contains 13 residues. CDR3 in amino acids: CASSLGQGKTQYF. In DNA, the CDR3 is TGTGCCAGCAGCTTAGGGCAGGGCAAGACCCAGTACTTC.

CDR3 in amino acids: CASSESGTGPYEQYF. The CDR3 coding sequence is TGTGCCAGCAGTGAATCCGGGACAGGGCCCTACGAGCAGTACTTC. The chain has TRBV6-1 and TRBJ2-7; 9 bases agree with TRBD1. Germline V gene data show CDR1 as MNHNS and CDR2 as SASEGT. This CDR3 has 15 amino acids. V lost 2 bases, J lost 2 bases, and 4 bases stayed unmatched.

The chain links TRBV7-6 to TRBJ1-4; 9 nucleotides agree with TRBD1. The J segment lost 7 bases and the V segment lost 4 bases, leaving 4 bases of the junction unmatched. This CDR3 is 14 amino acids long. CDR1 and CDR2 (germline): SGHVS, FNYEAQ. The CDR3 loop is CASSSGTGIEKLFF. The CDR3 region has the DNA TGTGCCAGCAGCTCCGGGACAGGGATTGAAAAACTGTTTTTT. Full variable domain (rest looked up from reference TRBV7-6 and TRBJ1-4): GAGVSQSPRYKVTKRGQDVALRCDPISGHVSLYWYRQALGQGPEFLTYFNYEAQQDKSGLPNDRFSAERPEGSISTLTIQRTEQRDSAMYRCASSSGTGIEKLFFGSGTQLSVL.

This chain uses TRBV5-1 with TRBJ2-7, with 12 positions matching TRBD2. The CDR3 has 16 residues. V trimming: 5 bases; J trimming: 7 bases; junction bases outside the gene matches: 13. Germline values: CDR1 SGHRS, CDR2 YFSETQ. CDR3 sequence: CASSKVSSGRAGEQYF. The CDR3 nucleotides read TGCGCCAGCAGTAAGGTGTCTAGCGGGAGGGCTGGAGAGCAGTACTTC.

In this sample, this clone turned up a few times. This chain links TRBV25-1 with TRBJ2-6; the D gene is possibly TRBD2 (5 bases). V was trimmed by 2 bases and J by 4 bases, leaving 15 bases between them. Per the germline V gene, CDR1 is MGHDK and CDR2 is SYGVNS. The CDR3 is made up of 17 amino acids. Here the CDR3 reads CASSEQEEDPGANVLTF. The CDR3 DNA sequence: TGTGCCAGCAGTGAACAGGAGGAGGACCCCGGGGCCAACGTCCTGACTTTC.

The rearrangement joins TRBV28 to TRBJ2-7, with D possibly matching TRBD2 (6 bases). Germline CDR1 is MDHEN and CDR2 is SYDVKM. The CDR3 sequence is 14 residues long. Trimming removed 11 bases at V and 2 bases at J, with 19 bases between. The CDR3 protein is CASEGGRTPYEQYF. In nucleotides, the CDR3 is TGTGCCTCCGAGGGAGGAAGGACCCCCTACGAGCAGTACTTC. The full variable domain, rest sourced from reference TRBV28 and TRBJ2-7, is DVKVTQSSRYLVKRTGEKVFLECVQDMDHENMFWYRQDPGLGLRLIYFSYDVKMKEKGDIPEGYSVSREKKERFSLILESASTNQTSMYLCASEGGRTPYEQYFGPGTRLTVT.

This chain uses TRBV2 with TRBJ1-2; 8 bases map to TRBD1. CDR3 length: 14 residues. V shed 11 bases and J 4 bases; nucleotides not matched to a gene: 12. Germline CDR1 reads SNHLY; CDR2 reads FYNNEI. The CDR3 DNA sequence: TGTGCCGCACGCCCCCCCGACAGGGGCTATGGCTACACCTTC. Its translation is CAARPPDRGYGYTF. Based on the CDR3 plus reference TRBV2 and TRBJ1-2, the full variable domain is EPEVTQTPSHQVTQMGQEVILRCVPISNHLYFYWYRQILGQKVEFLVSFYNNEISEKSEIFDDQFSVERPDGSNFTLKIRSTKLEDSAMYFCAARPPDRGYGYTFGSGTRLTVV.

This clone was counted only a few times. J is TRBJ2-7 and V is TRBV5-5; 12 bases map to TRBD1. CDR1 SGHKS and CDR2 YYEKEE come from the germline V gene (reference sequence). The CDR3 is made up of 15 amino acids. Trimming at V came to 3 bases and at J to 7 bases, leaving 8 bases not matched to a gene. CDR3 amino acids: CASSSSGTGGAEQYF. In DNA, the CDR3 is TGTGCCAGCAGCTCCTCCGGGACAGGGGGCGCGGAGCAGTACTTC.

The chain combines TRBV5-1 with TRBJ1-1; TRBD1 is a possible D gene (5 bases). Trimming removed 5 bases from V and 0 bases from J, with 8 bases in between. The length of the CDR3 is 13 residues. Germline loops: CDR1 SGHRS, CDR2 YFSETQ. The CDR3 loop reads CASRPRVNTEAFF. The CDR3 DNA reads as TGCGCCAGCAGACCCAGGGTGAACACTGAAGCTTTCTTT.

The rearrangement joins TRBV6-7 to TRBJ2-5; TRBD1 agrees at 10 bases. The J call may not be correct, given that the DNA end is closer to TRBJ2-7. TRBV6-7 is noted as an ORF with a role that remains uncertain. This CDR3 comprises 15 residues. The CDR3 loop is CASSYDRGRQREQYF. The CDR3 coding sequence is TGTGCCAGCAGTTACGACAGGGGGCGTCAACGCGAGCAGTACTTC.

The chain has TRBV18 and TRBJ1-3; 7 positions match TRBD1. The CDR3 extends over 15 amino acids. V lost 5 bases to trimming and J lost 0 bases; unmatched junction nucleotides: 4. CDR1 KGHSH and CDR2 LQKENI come from the germline V gene. CDR3 in amino acids: CASSARQGSGNTIYF. CDR3 bases: TGTGCCAGCTCAGCCCGACAGGGCTCTGGAAACACCATATATTTT. Using reference TRBV18 and TRBJ1-3 for the parts outside the CDR3, the full variable domain is NAGVMQNPRHLVRRRGQEARLRCSPMKGHSHVYWYRQLPEEGLKFMVYLQKENIIDESGMPKERFSAEFPKEGPSILRIQQVVRGDSAAYFCASSARQGSGNTIYFGEGSWLTVV.

This clone occurred a few times. CDR3 sequence (DNA): TGTGCCAGTAGTATGCCGGGACAGTTAAACATTCAGTACTTC. Translation: CASSMPGQLNIQYF. V is TRBV19 and J is TRBJ2-4; 7 nucleotides match TRBD1. V shed 3 bases, J shed 6 bases, and the junction held 5 bases outside the gene matches. This CDR3 has 14 residues. The germline gives CDR1 LNHDA, CDR2 SQIVND (reference sequence).